This T cell receptor (beta chain) was documented in a study of blood T cell repertoires in COVID-19. Study-wide background: Spain, Italy and the United States supplied samples that represented acute and convalescent COVID-19. Sources were T cells, B-cell-depleted T cells, or PBMCs; the material itself was cDNA or gDNA.

In the original analysis: Amplification with reference gene primers provided the estimates of nucleated cell counts. Profiling relied on immunoSEQ multiplex PCR, and the TCRdb table lists in-frame clones only, not all of them. D and trimming were read from the DNA, whereas the V and J calls and clone size are those reported in that table. The table lists approximately 33,000 clones, about 80% of them singletons. This CDR3 spans 15 amino acids. Germline CDR1 is MNHEY and CDR2 is SMNVEV (reference sequence). V trimming: 7 bases; J trimming: 6 bases; junction bases outside the gene matches: 11. The sequenced material came from peripheral blood. This receptor was identified in an older man with acute or convalescent COVID-19. The chain has TRBV27 and TRBJ1-2, with 10 bases fitting TRBD1. This chain's CDR3 is CASKTPGQGGNGYTF. The CDR3 nucleotides read TGTGCCAGCAAGACCCCCGGACAGGGGGGTAATGGCTACACCTTC.